This T cell receptor beta chain was sequenced in a study of OX40 agonist ivuxolimab in advanced cancers. Study-wide context: Patients receiving dose escalation had hepatocellular carcinoma, melanoma, renal cell or head and neck cancer.

The V and J ends lost 2 bases and 7 bases, in that order; junction bases with no gene match: 8. The CDR3 totals 16 residues. CDR1 LNHNV and CDR2 YYDKDF come from the germline V gene (reference sequence). TCRdb's copy holds only in-frame clones and misses some; the assay was immunoSEQ multiplex PCR. The table lists roughly 68,000 clones, roughly 88% of them singletons. The material sequenced was CD4+ or CD8+ T cells sorted from blood, taken in a trial of the OX40 agonist ivuxolimab. This chain uses TRBV15 with TRBJ2-2; 9 positions match TRBD1. This clonotype was obtained from an adult with an advanced solid tumor such as melanoma, head and neck, liver or kidney cancer. The CDR3: CATSRFRTGAGGELFF. Here the CDR3 DNA reads TGTGCCACCAGCAGATTTCGGACAGGGGCGGGCGGGGAGCTGTTTTTT.